The text below deals with one T cell receptor beta chain. This specimen comes from a study of shared clonotypes between healthy human individuals. Sequencing was performed with immunoSEQ multiplex PCR; in TCRdb, only in-frame clones are kept and a portion is missing. This sample has approximately 470,000 clones, with about 85% found just once. Study donors comprised healthy, HIV-negative adults devoid of recent acute infection or vaccination. Each donor was a Caucasian adult residing in Nashville, Tennessee. CDR1 and CDR2 from the germline V gene are SGHTA and FQGTGA. Trimming took off 4 bases at V and 4 bases at J, with 11 bases between the two ends. The CDR3 extends over 14 amino acids.

The gene calls are TRBV7-3 and TRBJ2-1; D is undetermined. This clonotype was sampled from a woman aged 40 to 50 in good health. Some clones in this sample may be carry-over from other donors' samples. Sequencing was performed on PBMCs. CDR3 nucleotides: TGTGCCAGCAGCTCGGGCGAGTTATACAATGAGCAGTTCTTC. Protein product: CASSSGELYNEQFF.